This T cell receptor (beta chain) is from a study of T cell repertoires in cytomegalovirus infection. Study at large: Researchers turned to recently identified HLA-C-restricted CMV epitopes as well as well-studied HLA-B-restricted ones. Study results and caveats: HLA-C-restricted, CMV-specific TCR beta clonotypes were dominant ex vivo.

V was shortened by 5 bases and J by 2 bases, with 7 bases between the two germline ends. The V gene's germline CDR1 is MRHNA and CDR2 SNTAGT. This CDR3 region has 14 residues. This clonotype was found a few times. Its cognate antigen is unknown. A single record per CDR3 protein comes from TCRdb applying MiXCR to the reads. The table has approximately 89,000 distinct CDR3 sequences, 20% to 30% seen once. The rearrangement links TRBV6-4 to TRBJ2-6; tentative D call: TRBD2 (5 bases). This TCR came from a human donor in good health (CMV status not recorded). Some clones in this sample may be carry-over from other donors' samples. Sequences were derived from CD8+ T cells from cultured PBMCs, sampled from culture after CMV antigen stimulation. CDR3 protein: CASSPTTGANVLTF. As DNA, the CDR3 is TGTGCCAGCAGTCCGACTACTGGGGCCAACGTCCTGACTTTC.